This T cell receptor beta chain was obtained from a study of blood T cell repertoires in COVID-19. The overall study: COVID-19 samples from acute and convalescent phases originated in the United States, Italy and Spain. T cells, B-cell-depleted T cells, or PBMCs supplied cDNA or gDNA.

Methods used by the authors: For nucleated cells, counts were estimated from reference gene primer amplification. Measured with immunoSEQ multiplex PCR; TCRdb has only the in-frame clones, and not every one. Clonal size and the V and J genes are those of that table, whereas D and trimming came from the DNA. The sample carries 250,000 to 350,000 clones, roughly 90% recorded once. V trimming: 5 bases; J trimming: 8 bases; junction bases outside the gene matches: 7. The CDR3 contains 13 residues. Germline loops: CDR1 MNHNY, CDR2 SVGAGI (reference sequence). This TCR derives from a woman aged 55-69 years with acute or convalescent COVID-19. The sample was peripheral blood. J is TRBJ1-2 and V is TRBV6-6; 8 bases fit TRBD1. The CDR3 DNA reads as TGTGCCAGCAGTCCTCAGGGGGCCGGGGGCTACACCTTC. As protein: CASSPQGAGGYTF.